This T cell receptor beta chain was observed in a study listed by TCRdb under 2016. Receptor amplification or capture employed RT-PCR. Sequenced on an Illumina MiSeq. TCRdb trimmed the raw reads at Q25, called clones with MiXCR and kept productive beta chains. Rows with a matching CDR3 protein are joined into one entry that keeps the most common DNA and genes. For this sample the table gives about 700,000 distinct CDR3 sequences, of which around 14% were detected only once. The ten largest make up 3.6% of the sample. Inclusive of the bounding cysteine and phenylalanine, the CDR3 is 16 residues long. CDR3 DNA is the only sequence kept; it has 48 bases, read in frame from the first base. V is pared back by 4 bases and J by 0 bases, with 16 bases lying between the germline termini. This clonotype was picked up many times. Its antigen has not been determined. Nothing much larger sits one base from this clone, and base qualities are not available.

The TCR originated in a female donor in good health, serving as a healthy control. The material sequenced was memory CD4+ T cells from blood. The rearrangement combines TRBV12-3 or TRBV12-4 with TRBJ2-7; the D call is possibly TRBD1 or TRBD2, each sharing 5 bases. This receptor carries the CDR3 CASSSTPSGPSYEQYF. The base sequence is TGTGCCAGCAGTTCGACTCCCTCGGGGCCCTCCTACGAGCAGTACTTC.